These 24 T cell receptor beta chains were all obtained from the same sample, sequenced in a study of T cell clonotyping in hematopoietic cell transplantation. Clones were read by immunoSEQ multiplex PCR, and TCRdb kept only the in-frame ones, dropping some. The sample gives approximately 9,100 clones, 79% of which show up once; around 33% is in the top ten. Stated time point: recipient sample about 28 days before transplant, after cytoreduction. The sequencing used peripheral blood mononuclear cells, collected before stem cell transplant. The receptors were gathered from a man in his 60s with acute myeloid leukemia. Some clones in this sample may be carry-over from other donors' samples.

The J gene is TRBJ2-5, the V gene TRBV7-9, with D perhaps given as TRBD1 or TRBD2 (5 bases each). The CDR3 totals 13 residues. Germline CDR1 reads SEHNR; CDR2 reads FQNEAQ (reference sequence). V lost 5 bases to trimming and J lost 4 bases, with 11 bases between them. The DNA of the CDR3 is TGTGCCAGCAGCGGGGGTGGGGGAGAGACCCAGTACTTC. Protein: CASSGGGGETQYF.

CDR3 amino acids: CAISENLGFYGYTF. The CDR3 DNA follows: TGTGCCATCAGTGAGAACCTTGGATTCTATGGCTACACCTTC. The chain joins TRBV10-3 to TRBJ1-2; D gene unclear. CDR1 ENHRY and CDR2 SYGVKD come from the germline V gene. This CDR3 spans 14 amino acids. V shed 2 bases and J shed 4 bases, with 11 bases lying between them.

This clone occurred a few times. The chain has TRBV30 and TRBJ2-1, with D unresolved. Trimming pared 3 bases from V and 0 bases from J, leaving 12 bases between. Germline V gene data show CDR1 as GTSNPN and CDR2 as SVGIG (reference sequence). CDR3 size: 15 residues. The CDR3 nucleotides are TGTGCCTGGAGCCGACTGCTCAGCTCCTACAATGAGCAGTTCTTC. Translating gives CAWSRLLSSYNEQFF. Drawing the rest from reference TRBV30 and TRBJ2-1, the complete variable domain is SQTIHQWPATLVQPVGSPLSLECTVEGTSNPNLYWYRQAAGRGLQLLFYSVGIGQISSEVPQNLSASRPQDRQFILSSKKLLLSDSGFYLCAWSRLLSSYNEQFFGPGTRLTVL.

The sample holds one count of this clone. V is TRBV27 and J is TRBJ1-1; 7 bases are shared with TRBD1. The CDR3 has 14 amino acids. The trim removed 2 bases at V and 4 bases at J, leaving 4 bases unmatched. From germline, CDR1 is MNHEY and CDR2 SMNVEV (reference sequence). CDR3 coding DNA: TGTGCCAGCAGTTTAGGGGCAGGGGGCACTGAAGCTTTCTTT. Its translation: CASSLGAGGTEAFF.

J is TRBJ2-5 and V is TRBV6-5, with 7 bases aligning to TRBD1. This CDR3 comprises 15 residues. Germline-derived CDR1 and CDR2 are MNHEY and SVGAGI. The trim removed 0 bases at V and 7 bases at J, leaving 8 bases unmatched. The CDR3 is CASSYSKGGWGTQYF. Here the CDR3 DNA reads TGTGCCAGCAGTTACTCGAAAGGGGGCTGGGGGACCCAGTACTTC.

The count of this clone is one. The CDR3 here is CASSPDSNYGYTF. CDR3 coding DNA: TGTGCCAGCAGCCCCGACAGTAACTATGGCTACACCTTC. The rearrangement uses TRBV6-5 and TRBJ1-2; TRBD1 is a possible D gene (5 bases). Per the germline V gene, CDR1 is MNHEY and CDR2 is SVGAGI. Trimming stripped 6 bases from V and 1 base from J, with 9 bases between. The CDR3 sequence is 13 residues long.

This chain joins TRBV9 and TRBJ2-5; 7 bases line up with TRBD2. This CDR3 has 14 amino acids. Unmatched junction bases numbered 3, after V lost 3 bases and J lost 1 base. The germline gives CDR1 SGDLS, CDR2 YYNGEE. CDR3 loop: CASSAGTTQETQYF. The CDR3 DNA reads TGTGCCAGCAGCGCCGGGACTACCCAAGAGACCCAGTACTTC.

This chain links TRBV6-4 with TRBJ1-6, with a weak D call TRBD1 (5 bases). Germline V CDR1 and CDR2: MRHNA, SNTAGT. V lost 8 bases and J 6 bases, leaving 20 bases between the germline ends. There are 16 residues in the CDR3. Written as DNA, the CDR3 is TGTGCCAGCTCCACAGGTCACGCGAGCCTTAATTCACCCCTCCACTTT. Translated: CASSTGHASLNSPLHF.

The genes are TRBV9 and TRBJ2-1; no definite D call. This CDR3 is 17 amino acids long. Germline V gene data show CDR1 as SGDLS and CDR2 as YYNGEE. The ends were cut back, 3 bases at V and 0 bases at J, with 16 bases in the middle. The CDR3, as DNA: TGTGCCAGCAGCGACCCGAACACTCCGAGCTCCTACAATGAGCAGTTCTTC. Translating it yields CASSDPNTPSSYNEQFF.

The rearrangement links TRBV6-1 to TRBJ1-2; 10 bases map to TRBD1. The CDR3 contains 14 residues. The germline CDR1 and CDR2 sequences are MNHNS and SASEGT. The trim removed 6 bases at V and 8 bases at J, leaving 9 bases unmatched. The CDR3 DNA is TGTGCCAGCAGCCCGATTGGACAGGGGGGAGGCTACACCTTC. Translated: CASSPIGQGGGYTF.

The chain is built from TRBV5-4 and TRBJ2-3, with 7 bases lining up with TRBD2. V lost 4 bases, J lost 2 bases, and 7 bases stayed unmatched. Germline V CDR1 and CDR2: SGHNT, YYREEE (reference sequence). The CDR3 length is 15 residues. The chain's CDR3 is CASSVRDYDTDTQYF. In DNA, the CDR3 is TGTGCCAGCAGCGTCCGGGACTACGACACAGATACGCAGTATTTT.

For this clone: This same CDR3 is encoded by further DNA sequences in the sample. This chain connects TRBV5-4 to TRBJ2-5; D may be TRBD2 (5 bases). This CDR3 region has 14 residues. The ends were cut back, 2 bases at V and 2 bases at J, with 10 bases in the middle. The germline CDR1 and CDR2 sequences are SGHNT and YYREEE (reference sequence). The CDR3 loop is CASSLAGVQETQYF. For the CDR3, the DNA is TGTGCCAGCAGCTTAGCCGGGGTTCAAGAGACCCAGTACTTC.

The rearrangement uses TRBV2 and TRBJ1-3; D might be TRBD1 (5 bases). Germline V lookup: CDR1 SNHLY, CDR2 FYNNEI. The CDR3 spans 16 residues. V gave up 6 bases and J gave up 0 bases, with 15 bases separating them. The DNA for the CDR3 is TGTGCCAGCAGCTTAGACCCGGGACCCTCTGGAAACACCATATATTTT. It encodes CASSLDPGPSGNTIYF.

The V gene is TRBV5-4, the J gene TRBJ1-2; 7 bases match TRBD1. Germline trimming cut 4 bases from V and 5 bases from J; bases unmatched to any gene: 5. Germline V CDR1 and CDR2: SGHNT, YYREEE (reference sequence). CDR3 size: 13 residues. The CDR3 loop is CASSGGQKYGYTF. The CDR3 DNA follows: TGTGCCAGCAGCGGGGGACAGAAATATGGCTACACCTTC.

CDR3 amino acids: CASSQDPSRDDEQFF. In DNA form, the CDR3 reads TGTGCCAGCAGCCAAGATCCGTCCCGGGACGATGAGCAGTTCTTC. The chain uses TRBV4-2 and TRBJ2-1; D may correspond to TRBD1 or TRBD2 (5 bases each). This CDR3 has 15 amino acids. CDR1 and CDR2 (germline): LGHNA, YNFKEQ. The V and J ends lost 0 bases and 8 bases respectively, with 14 bases between them.

The rearrangement uses TRBV29-1 and TRBJ1-2; D unresolved. Germline loops: CDR1 SQVTM, CDR2 ANQGSEA. The CDR3 covers 13 residues. Trimming removed 6 bases from V and 8 bases from J, with 19 bases in between. The CDR3 is CSVSEPAHGGYTF. The CDR3 coding sequence is TGCAGCGTATCCGAGCCAGCCCATGGGGGCTACACCTTC.

This clone occurred once. The gene calls are TRBV29-1 and TRBJ1-4; perhaps TRBD1 as D (5 bases). In germline, CDR1 is SQVTM, CDR2 ANQGSEA. V lost 3 bases and J 13 bases, leaving 15 bases between the germline ends. This CDR3 has 12 amino acids. DNA for the CDR3: TGCAGCGTTGATAATGGGGGTAGTGGACTGTTTTTT. It translates to CSVDNGGSGLFF.

This chain links TRBV7-8 with TRBJ1-3; no clear D gene. Looked up from germline, CDR1 is SGHVS and CDR2 is FQNEAQ. The V end lost 3 bases, the J end lost 0 bases, and 3 bases lay between the germline ends. The CDR3 extends over 13 amino acids. The CDR3 nucleotides are TGTGCCAGCAGCTTCTACTCTGGAAACACCATATATTTT. Protein product: CASSFYSGNTIYF.

The chain has TRBV9 and TRBJ2-3, with D unresolved. The CDR3 runs to 13 residues. Germline V gives CDR1 SGDLS, CDR2 YYNGEE. The V end was cut by 3 bases, the J end by 2 bases, with 7 bases between. CDR3 protein: CASSGLITDTQYF. CDR3 in DNA: TGTGCCAGCAGCGGCTTGATCACAGATACGCAGTATTTT. The full variable domain, in which reference TRBV9 and TRBJ2-3 provide the parts outside the CDR3, is DSGVTQTPKHLITATGQRVTLRCSPRSGDLSVYWYQQSLDQGLQFLIQYYNGEERAKGNILERFSAQQFPDLHSELNLSSLELGDSALYFCASSGLITDTQYFGPGTRLTVL.

This sequence joins TRBV29-1 and TRBJ2-5, with D unresolved. The CDR3 is 11 amino acids. CDR1 SQVTM and CDR2 ANQGSEA come from the germline V gene. The CDR3 DNA is TGCAGTGCCCACTCCGGAGAGACCCAGTACTTC. It specifies CSAHSGETQYF.

J is TRBJ1-1 and V is TRBV6-5, with 8 bases identical to TRBD1. Germline V lookup: CDR1 MNHEY, CDR2 SVGAGI. V was clipped by 2 bases and J by 4 bases; unmatched bases: 3. CDR3 length equals 14 residues. The CDR3 protein is CASSYTGGTTEAFF. For the CDR3, the DNA is TGTGCCAGCAGTTACACAGGGGGGACCACTGAAGCTTTCTTT.

The chain links TRBV9 to TRBJ2-2, with unresolved D. The ends were cut back, 3 bases at V and 7 bases at J, with 19 bases in the middle. The CDR3 has 16 amino acids. The germline V gene encodes CDR1 SGDLS and CDR2 YYNGEE. CDR3 in amino acids: CASSAAGLPTGGELFF. DNA of the CDR3: TGTGCCAGCAGCGCCGCCGGGCTCCCCACGGGCGGGGAGCTGTTTTTT.

The chain uses TRBV19 and TRBJ2-1, with TRBD2 matching over 16 bases. V lost 5 bases to trimming and J lost 8 bases; unmatched junction nucleotides: 12. CDR1 is LNHDA, CDR2 SQIVND, per germline (reference sequence). The CDR3 runs 18 residues. CDR3 sequence reads: CASSPPSGTSGGADEQFF. The CDR3 DNA reads TGTGCCAGTAGTCCTCCGTCCGGGACTAGCGGGGGGGCGGATGAGCAGTTCTTC.

By frequency in the sample, this clone is medium-sized (0.01 to 0.1%). Here the CDR3 reads CATTGTGNTEAFF. CDR3 DNA: TGTGCCACCACCGGGACAGGGAACACTGAAGCTTTCTTT. The rearrangement joins TRBV30 to TRBJ1-1; the match to TRBD1 covers 8 bases. Germline V CDR1 and CDR2: GTSNPN, SVGIG (reference sequence). CDR3 length: 13 amino acids. V lost 8 bases to trimming and J lost 1 base; unmatched junction nucleotides: 6.